This T cell receptor beta chain emerged from a study of CD8+CD57+ T cells in acquired aplastic anemia. Whoever was chosen for sequencing had shown CD8+CD57+ cell expansion by flow cytometry. No patient had been given any therapy when blood was sampled. Study-level findings and limits: Significance was not reached for CD8+ Simpson's diversity between patients and controls. It was found that fewer than 35 CD8+ CDR3 sequences were shared between patients and controls.

Only a few counts were recorded for this clonotype. No antigen is known for it. The CDR3 has 12 residues. V lost 1 base and J 11 bases, leaving 9 bases between the germline ends. Per germline, CDR1 SGHTA and CDR2 FQGTGA. Both TCR beta VDJ combination and CDR3 sequence profiling were carried out. Genomic DNA was the template for this profiling. MiXCR was run by TCRdb on the reads, yielding one entry per CDR3 protein. The data show about 180,000 distinct CDR3 sequences, with less than 50% seen just once and 10% to 15% held by the top ten. This clonotype was obtained from a human donor with aplastic anemia. The genes are TRBV7-3 and TRBJ2-1; tentatively, D is TRBD1 (6 bases). Sample: sorted CD4+, CD8+, or CD8+CD57+ T cells (not recorded which) from PBMCs. The CDR3 region has the DNA TGTGCCAGCAGCTTAAGACAGGTGAAGCAGTTCTTC. It specifies CASSLRQVKQFF.